The 28 T cell receptor beta chains listed next were all sequenced from one sample in a study of blood T cell repertoires in COVID-19. Data came from immunoSEQ multiplex PCR; TCRdb stores just in-frame clones and leaves some out. Among about 250,000 clones listed, more than 80% were seen once. The sequenced material came from PBMCs or T cells enriched from blood (not recorded which). The receptors originated from a woman aged 18-35 years who had recovered from COVID-19.

This chain uses TRBV6-4 with TRBJ1-5, with D perhaps TRBD1 (5 bases). V lost 7 bases, J lost 3 bases, and 10 bases lay in between. Germline CDR1 and CDR2: MRHNA and SNTAGT. This CDR3 region has 13 residues. CDR3 loop: CASNDSNNQPQHF. The CDR3 region has the DNA TGTGCCAGCAACGACAGCAACAATCAGCCCCAGCATTTT.

This chain joins TRBV6-4 and TRBJ2-3, with 8 bases matching TRBD2. The germline V gene has CDR1 MRHNA and CDR2 SNTAGT. V was pared by 0 bases and J by 1 base, with 9 bases of the junction left unmatched. The CDR3 sequence is 18 residues long. CDR3 loop: CASSDSIITAGGTDTQYF. As DNA, the CDR3 is TGTGCCAGCAGTGACTCGATTATAACAGCGGGGGGCACAGATACGCAGTATTTT.

The gene calls are TRBV18 and TRBJ2-1, with D possibly matching TRBD2 (6 bases). The CDR3 totals 17 residues. CDR1 and CDR2 (germline): KGHSH, LQKENI. Deletions cut 3 bases from V and 4 bases from J, with 19 bases between. The CDR3 DNA sequence: TGTGCCAGCTCACCCGGGACTCAAAAGACGGGTTACAATGAGCAGTTCTTC. Protein sequence: CASSPGTQKTGYNEQFF.

The chain has TRBV13 and TRBJ2-5; 11 bases match TRBD1. Germline lookup yields CDR1 PRHDT and CDR2 FYEKMQ (reference sequence). This CDR3 region has 15 residues. Unmatched junction bases numbered 6, after V lost 5 bases and J lost 4 bases. CDR3 amino acids: CASSPGQGAGETQYF. CDR3 nucleotide sequence: TGTGCCAGCAGCCCTGGACAGGGGGCAGGAGAGACCCAGTACTTC.

The J gene is TRBJ2-3, the V gene TRBV2, with TRBD2 matching 14 bases. The CDR3 covers 19 residues. The germline gives CDR1 SNHLY, CDR2 FYNNEI. V was pared by 3 bases and J by 2 bases, with 10 bases of the junction left unmatched. The CDR3 coding sequence is TGTGCCAGCAGTGAGCAACGGGCGGGACTAGCGGGGGTCACAGATACGCAGTATTTT. Its translation: CASSEQRAGLAGVTDTQYF.

The chain combines TRBV28 with TRBJ1-1; D unclear. The CDR3 spans 13 residues. From germline, CDR1 is MDHEN and CDR2 SYDVKM. Between the trimmed V and J ends, which lost 11 bases and 3 bases, there was a span of 16 bases. The CDR3 DNA is TGTGCCTCGTCGGGGAGGGTGGACACTGAAGCTTTCTTT. Translating gives CASSGRVDTEAFF.

The CDR3 bases are TGTGCCAGCAGCGAATGGGGGGGCCGGACAGATACGCAGTATTTT. Translation: CASSEWGGRTDTQYF. The chain combines TRBV7-9 with TRBJ2-3; D possibly corresponds to TRBD2 (7 bases). Trimming cost V 5 bases and J 3 bases, with 15 bases left between them. Looked up from germline, CDR1 is SEHNR and CDR2 is FQNEAQ (reference sequence). The CDR3 is 15 residues long.

This clone was observed a few times. J is TRBJ1-6 and V is TRBV14; the match to TRBD1 covers 9 bases. CDR1 and CDR2 (germline): SGHDN, FVKESK. The length of the CDR3 is 15 residues. V was clipped by 6 bases and J by 8 bases; unmatched bases: 8. CDR3 nucleotide sequence: TGTGCCAGCAGTTCGACAGGGGGGCGAGATTCACCCCTCCACTTT. Its translation is CASSSTGGRDSPLHF.

The chain employs TRBV27 and TRBJ1-2; TRBD1 matches 7 bases. CDR1 and CDR2 from the germline V gene are MNHEY and SMNVEV (reference sequence). The CDR3 is 14 residues long. The J segment lost 7 bases and the V segment lost 5 bases, leaving 10 bases of the junction unmatched. Here the CDR3 reads CASSHRGLLGGYTF. The CDR3 DNA follows: TGTGCCAGCAGTCACAGGGGCCTATTAGGTGGCTACACCTTC.

V usage is TRBV19 and J usage is TRBJ2-1; no firm D call. The CDR3 loop spans 11 amino acids. The ends were cut back, 3 bases at V and 9 bases at J, with 6 bases in the middle. CDR1 is LNHDA and CDR2 is SQIVND in the germline V gene (reference sequence). The CDR3 coding sequence is TGTGCCAGTAGTATCCTTAGTGAGCAGTTCTTC. This translates into CASSILSEQFF. Using reference TRBV19 and TRBJ2-1 for the parts outside the CDR3, the full variable domain is DGGITQSPKYLFRKEGQNVTLSCEQNLNHDAMYWYRQDPGQGLRLIYYSQIVNDFQKGDIAEGYSVSREKKESFPLTVTSAQKNPTAFYLCASSILSEQFFGPGTRLTVL.

The chain uses TRBV5-1 and TRBJ1-4, with D possibly being TRBD1 (6 bases). Looked up from germline, CDR1 is SGHRS and CDR2 is YFSETQ. This CDR3 is built from 15 residues. V was shortened by 5 bases and J by 7 bases, with 18 bases between the two germline ends. The CDR3: CASRSGVVSREKLFF. The DNA for the CDR3 is TGCGCCAGCAGGTCAGGGGTCGTTTCACGTGAAAAACTGTTTTTT.

The chain carries TRBV12-3 or TRBV12-4 and TRBJ2-2, with D unresolved. This CDR3 is 13 amino acids long. V was shortened by 3 bases and J by 7 bases, with 9 bases between the two germline ends. DNA of the CDR3: TGTGCCAGCAGTTTCCTATACCTCGGGGAGCTGTTTTTT. It yields the protein CASSFLYLGELFF.

The V gene is TRBV5-6, the J gene TRBJ1-1; 7 nucleotides line up with TRBD1. J was trimmed by 0 bases and V by 5 bases; bases with no gene match: 7. The germline gives CDR1 SGHDT, CDR2 YYEEEE. The CDR3 consists of 15 residues. The CDR3 loop reads CASRVTGTMNTEAFF. CDR3 in DNA: TGTGCCAGCAGGGTGACAGGGACCATGAACACTGAAGCTTTCTTT.

The V gene is TRBV20-1, the J gene TRBJ2-5, with 8 bases aligning to TRBD1. V lost 3 bases to trimming and J lost 5 bases; unmatched junction nucleotides: 5. CDR1 is DFQATT and CDR2 is SNEGSKA in the germline V gene (reference sequence). This CDR3 has 13 residues. The CDR3 spells CSASPDRVETQYF. In DNA form, the CDR3 reads TGCAGTGCTAGTCCGGACAGGGTTGAGACCCAGTACTTC.

This sequence joins TRBV6-5 and TRBJ1-4; maybe TRBD1 (5 bases). Germline V gene sequence: CDR1 MNHEY, CDR2 SVGAGI. This CDR3 comprises 15 residues. Trimming removed 0 bases from V and 10 bases from J, with 15 bases in between. The CDR3 bases are TGTGCCAGCAGTTACTCGAGGTGGACCGGGGGAAAACTGTTTTTT. It is translated as CASSYSRWTGGKLFF.

CDR3 in DNA: TGCGCCAGCAGCCCGGACAGGGGACGAAAGACCCAGTACTTC. As protein: CASSPDRGRKTQYF. This chain joins TRBV5-1 and TRBJ2-5, with 9 bases lining up with TRBD1. The V and J ends lost 4 bases and 6 bases, in that order; junction bases with no gene match: 7. CDR3 length: 14 residues. Germline lookup yields CDR1 SGHRS and CDR2 YFSETQ.

This chain joins TRBV3-1 (or the pseudogene TRBV3-2) and TRBJ1-1; D is ambiguous. The CDR3 spans 15 residues. The germline gives CDR1 LGHDT, CDR2 YNNKEL (reference sequence). Trimming took off 1 base at V and 4 bases at J, with 13 bases between the two ends. In nucleotides, the CDR3 is TGTGCCAGCAGCCAAGGGAGGAGTGAGAGCACTGAAGCTTTCTTT. Translated: CASSQGRSESTEAFF.

Comments on this clone: Other nucleotide sequences from this sample produce the same CDR3. This rearrangement joins TRBV29-1 to TRBJ1-5, with D unresolved. Trimming left V 4 bases short and J 4 bases short, with 8 bases between. The germline gives CDR1 SQVTM, CDR2 ANQGSEA. The CDR3 covers 12 residues. The CDR3 DNA is TGCAGCGTTGGAGGAGGAAATCAGCCCCAGCATTTT. This gives the protein CSVGGGNQPQHF.

The chain employs TRBV20-1 and TRBJ2-5; unclear D gene. Germline V gene sequence: CDR1 DFQATT, CDR2 SNEGSKA (reference sequence). The CDR3 covers 11 residues. Trimming shortened V by 2 bases and J by 5 bases, and 6 bases separated the two germline ends. The DNA of the CDR3 is TGCAGTGCTAGATTCGGGGAGACCCAGTACTTC. It is translated as CSARFGETQYF.

This clone was counted once. The gene calls are TRBV9 and TRBJ1-6; maybe TRBD1 (6 bases). The CDR3 loop spans 16 amino acids. V was shortened by 3 bases and J by 9 bases, with 19 bases between the two germline ends. Germline assignment: CDR1 SGDLS and CDR2 YYNGEE. This chain's CDR3 is CASSGQDSLPGSPLHF. The DNA for the CDR3 is TGTGCCAGCAGCGGACAGGACAGCCTCCCGGGTTCACCCCTCCACTTT.

V usage is TRBV18 and J usage is TRBJ1-5; 10 nucleotides line up with TRBD1. Germline V CDR1 and CDR2: KGHSH, LQKENI. The V segment lost 1 base and the J segment 4 bases; nucleotides outside the gene matches: 4. The CDR3 runs 16 residues. CDR3 bases: TGTGCCAGCTCACCACTTGGGACAGGGGAAAATCAGCCCCAGCATTTT. Protein product: CASSPLGTGENQPQHF.

This clone is a singleton in its sample. DNA for the CDR3: TGCGCCAGCAGCTTGCAGGGATTGGAATCTGGAAACACCATATATTTT. Amino acids: CASSLQGLESGNTIYF. V is TRBV5-1 and J is TRBJ1-3, with D perhaps TRBD1 (5 bases). There are 16 residues in the CDR3. CDR1 SGHRS and CDR2 YFSETQ come from the germline V gene. Trimming took 1 base from V and 1 from J, leaving 12 bases between them.

The chain is built from TRBV6-5 and TRBJ1-2; maybe TRBD1 (6 bases). Germline CDR1 is MNHEY and CDR2 is SVGAGI. The length of the CDR3 is 14 residues. The V gene lost 6 bases and the J gene lost 4 bases, with 15 bases spanning the gap. The CDR3 DNA sequence: TGTGCCAGCAGACCCGCAGGGGCCGCCTATGGCTACACCTTC. It specifies CASRPAGAAYGYTF.

The CDR3 is CASSVKQETQYF. The CDR3 bases are TGCGCCAGCAGCGTAAAACAAGAGACCCAGTACTTC. V is TRBV5-1 and J is TRBJ2-5, with D hard to call. From germline, CDR1 is SGHRS and CDR2 YFSETQ. Trimming shortened V by 4 bases and J by 2 bases, and 6 bases separated the two germline ends. The CDR3 sequence is 12 residues long.

In its sample, this clone was seen once. This chain uses TRBV25-1 with TRBJ1-6, with D uncertain. Deletions cut 4 bases from V and 5 bases from J, with 6 bases between. Germline CDR1 MGHDK, CDR2 SYGVNS. CDR3 length equals 13 residues. The CDR3 region has the DNA TGTGCCAGCAGTGGCTACGATAATTCACCCCTCCACTTT. It is translated as CASSGYDNSPLHF.

In DNA form, the CDR3 reads TGTGCCAGCAGCTCTTCCTGGACTAGCGGGGTCGGGGAGCAGTTCTTC. Residues: CASSSSWTSGVGEQFF. This rearrangement joins TRBV9 to TRBJ2-1; TRBD2 agrees at 12 bases. V dropped 4 bases and J dropped 10; count of bases not matched to a gene: 12. Germline V lookup: CDR1 SGDLS, CDR2 YYNGEE. The CDR3 is 16 amino acids.

This clone appeared a single time. The chain joins TRBV27 to TRBJ1-2; 7 bases agree with TRBD1. CDR3 length: 15 residues. Germline values: CDR1 MNHEY, CDR2 SMNVEV (reference sequence). V lost 5 bases and J lost 2; bases outside the gene matches: 8. CDR3 residues: CASSRLDRANYGYTF. The CDR3 DNA is TGTGCCAGCAGTAGACTAGACAGGGCAAACTATGGCTACACCTTC.

The V gene is TRBV4-1, the J gene TRBJ2-1; perhaps TRBD1 as D (5 bases). The ends were cut back, 0 bases at V and 8 bases at J, with 20 bases in the middle. CDR3 length: 17 residues. The germline gives CDR1 MGHRA, CDR2 YSYEKL. In nucleotides, the CDR3 is TGCGCCAGCAGCCAAGAAGTTGATACAGGCCCCTTCGATGAGCAGTTCTTC. It translates to CASSQEVDTGPFDEQFF.